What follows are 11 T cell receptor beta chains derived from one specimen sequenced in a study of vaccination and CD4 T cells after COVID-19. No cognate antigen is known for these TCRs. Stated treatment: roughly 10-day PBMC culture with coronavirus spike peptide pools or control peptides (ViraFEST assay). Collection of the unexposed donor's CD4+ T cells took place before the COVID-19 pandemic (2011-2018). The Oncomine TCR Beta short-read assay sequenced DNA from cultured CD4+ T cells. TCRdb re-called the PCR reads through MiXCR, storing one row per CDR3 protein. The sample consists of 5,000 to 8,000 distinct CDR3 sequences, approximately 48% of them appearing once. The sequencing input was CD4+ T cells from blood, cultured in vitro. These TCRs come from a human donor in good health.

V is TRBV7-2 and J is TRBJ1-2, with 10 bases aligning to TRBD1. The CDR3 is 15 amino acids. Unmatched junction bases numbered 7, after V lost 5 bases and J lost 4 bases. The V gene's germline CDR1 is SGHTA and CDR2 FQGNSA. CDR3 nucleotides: TGTGCCAGCAGCCACGGACAGGGGGATGGCTATGGCTACACCTTC. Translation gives CASSHGQGDGYGYTF. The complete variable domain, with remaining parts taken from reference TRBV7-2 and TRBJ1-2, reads GAGVSQSPSNKVTEKGKDVELRCDPISGHTALYWYRQSLGQGLEFLIYFQGNSAPDKSGLPSDRFSAERTGGSVSTLTIQRTQQEDSAVYLCASSHGQGDGYGYTFGSGTRLTVV.

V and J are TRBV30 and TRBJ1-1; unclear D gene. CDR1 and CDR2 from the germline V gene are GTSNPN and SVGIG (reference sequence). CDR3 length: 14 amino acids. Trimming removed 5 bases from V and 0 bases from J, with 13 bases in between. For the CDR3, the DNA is TGTGCCTGGGCCCGGGTGGGGATGAACACTGAAGCTTTCTTT. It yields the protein CAWARVGMNTEAFF. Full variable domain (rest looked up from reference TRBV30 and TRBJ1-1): SQTIHQWPATLVQPVGSPLSLECTVEGTSNPNLYWYRQAAGRGLQLLFYSVGIGQISSEVPQNLSASRPQDRQFILSSKKLLLSDSGFYLCAWARVGMNTEAFFGQGTRLTVV.

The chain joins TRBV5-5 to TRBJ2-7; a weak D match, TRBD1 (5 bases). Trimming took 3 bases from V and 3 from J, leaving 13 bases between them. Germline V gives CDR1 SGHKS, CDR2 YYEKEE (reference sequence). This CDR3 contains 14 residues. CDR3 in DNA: TGTGCCAGCAGCTCCCCCACAGGACGCTACGAGCAGTACTTC. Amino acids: CASSSPTGRYEQYF.

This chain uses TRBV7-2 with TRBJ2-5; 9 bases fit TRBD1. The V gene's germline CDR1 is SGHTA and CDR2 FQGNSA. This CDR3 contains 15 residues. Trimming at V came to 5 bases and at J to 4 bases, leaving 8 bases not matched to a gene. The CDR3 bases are TGTGCCAGCAGCCGCGCCGGGACAGGGACAGAGACCCAGTACTTC. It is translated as CASSRAGTGTETQYF.

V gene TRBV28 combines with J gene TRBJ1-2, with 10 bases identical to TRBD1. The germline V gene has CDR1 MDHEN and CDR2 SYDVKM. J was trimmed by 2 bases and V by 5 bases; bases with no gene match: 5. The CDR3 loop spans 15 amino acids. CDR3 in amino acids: CASSVTGGLNYGYTF. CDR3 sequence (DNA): TGTGCCAGCAGTGTGACAGGGGGCCTGAACTATGGCTACACCTTC.

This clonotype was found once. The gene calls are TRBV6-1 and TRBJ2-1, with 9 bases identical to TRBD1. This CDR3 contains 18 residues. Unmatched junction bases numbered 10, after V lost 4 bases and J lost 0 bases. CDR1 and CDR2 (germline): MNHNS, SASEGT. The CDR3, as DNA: TGTGCCAGCAGTGCCACAGGGGGCTCCACTAGCTCCTACAATGAGCAGTTCTTC. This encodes CASSATGGSTSSYNEQFF.

The chain's CDR3 is CASSQDKPPGPETQYF. The CDR3 coding sequence is TGCGCCAGCAGCCAAGATAAACCCCCTGGGCCGGAGACCCAGTACTTC. The chain employs TRBV4-1 and TRBJ2-5, with D unresolved. V gave up 0 bases and J gave up 5 bases, with 16 bases separating them. The V gene's germline CDR1 is MGHRA and CDR2 YSYEKL. This CDR3 has 16 amino acids.

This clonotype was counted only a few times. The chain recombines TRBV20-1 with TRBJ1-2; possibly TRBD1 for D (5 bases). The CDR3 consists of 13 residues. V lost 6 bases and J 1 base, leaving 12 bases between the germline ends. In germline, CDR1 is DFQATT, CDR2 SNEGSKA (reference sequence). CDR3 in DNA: TGCAGTGCGTCCTCGGGGGGTAACTATGGCTACACCTTC. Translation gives CSASSGGNYGYTF.

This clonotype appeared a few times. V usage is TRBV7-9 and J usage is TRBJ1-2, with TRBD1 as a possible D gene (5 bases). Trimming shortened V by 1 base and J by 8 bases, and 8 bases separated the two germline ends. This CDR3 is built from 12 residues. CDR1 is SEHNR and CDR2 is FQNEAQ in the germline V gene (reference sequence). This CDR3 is CASSLGDEGYTF. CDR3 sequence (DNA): TGTGCCAGCAGCTTAGGGGACGAAGGCTACACCTTC.

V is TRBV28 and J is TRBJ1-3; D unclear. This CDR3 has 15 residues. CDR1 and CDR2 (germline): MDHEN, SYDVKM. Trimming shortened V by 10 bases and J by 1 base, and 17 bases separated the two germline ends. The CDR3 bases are TGTGCCATCTTAAGCTCGGGGTGGTCTGGAAACACCATATATTTT. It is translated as CAILSSGWSGNTIYF.

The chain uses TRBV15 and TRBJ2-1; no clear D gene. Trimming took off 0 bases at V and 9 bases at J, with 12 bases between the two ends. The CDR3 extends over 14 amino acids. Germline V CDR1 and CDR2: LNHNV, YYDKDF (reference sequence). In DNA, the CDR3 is TGTGCCACCAGCAGAGATCCCGGGTCGGGTGAGCAGTTCTTC. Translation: CATSRDPGSGEQFF.